This paragraph reports one T cell receptor (beta chain). The target antigen is unknown. This entry comes from a study of shared clonotypes between healthy human individuals. Findings of the study overall: Though the depth was large, rarefaction showed that sorted-subset sequencing was incomplete. Clonotypes not shared had lower generation probabilities than those common to all four donors. What naive subsets generally showed was a larger estimated richness than memory subsets showed.

Germline CDR1 and CDR2: KGHSH and LQKENI. The length of the CDR3 is 14 residues. Trimming left V 2 bases short and J 2 bases short, with 7 bases between. CD45RO-negative, CCR7-selected cells formed the naive CD8 fraction, which excluded terminally differentiated effector memory CD45RA+ cells. The donor population consisted of healthy HIV-negative adults with no recent acute infections or vaccinations. The method was immunoSEQ multiplex PCR; TCRdb's version includes in-frame clones alone and lacks a portion of them. The table lists roughly 1,800,000 clones, less than 95% of them singletons. The sequenced material came from naive CD8+ T cells sorted from blood. The TCR was taken from a man in his late teens or twenties in good health. V usage is TRBV18 and J usage is TRBJ1-3; D is possibly TRBD1 (6 bases). The CDR3 nucleotides are TGTGCCAGCTCACCAGGGACACCTGGAAACACCATATATTTT. This translates into CASSPGTPGNTIYF.